This T cell receptor (beta chain) was captured by sequencing in a study of CD8 T cells in ankylosing spondylitis. Study-level findings and limits: What seemed typical of ankylosing spondylitis blood was a TCR beta motif built from roughly eight highly homologous variants.

V was cut by 8 bases and J by 10 bases, with 17 bases left in between. The CDR3 spans 11 residues. Germline CDR1 reads SQVTM; CDR2 reads ANQGSEA. TCRdb analysed the 5' RACE reads with MiXCR anew, one entry per CDR3 protein. This table has some 300,000 distinct CDR3 sequences, less than 25% appearing once. As for this clonotype: Its specificity is unknown.

The specimen sequenced was blood, either unsorted or a sorted T cell fraction (not recorded which). The sequence derives from a female donor with ankylosing spondylitis or in good health (not recorded which). The rearrangement uses TRBV29-1 and TRBJ1-2, with D unresolved. The CDR3 here is CSTLWGGDYTF. The CDR3 DNA follows: TGCAGCACCCTATGGGGTGGTGACTACACCTTC.